The 8 T cell receptor beta chains below come from one sample, sequenced in a study of T-cell reconstitution after alpha-beta-depleted transplantation in children. For TCRbeta, the library was prepared with unique molecular identifiers. Each CDR3 protein gets one entry after TCRdb re-called the PCR reads with MiXCR. The data contain 200,000 to 300,000 distinct CDR3 sequences, 20% to 30% of them singletons. Specimen: PBMCs, mostly from graft donor cells, collected 360 days after TCRalphabeta/CD19-depleted stem cell transplant. These receptors came from a female patient aged 2 to 10 who had a stem cell transplant for congenital amegakaryocytic thrombocytopenia, so the T cells may come from the graft donor.

This clonotype was seen only a few times. The CDR3 DNA is TGTGCCAGCAGCTTAGCGCTAAAGAAGGGACAGGGTTACTTTAGCAATCAGCCCCAGCATTTT. It specifies CASSLALKKGQGYFSNQPQHF. The V gene is TRBV7-6, the J gene TRBJ1-5; 9 bases match TRBD1. Germline V CDR1 and CDR2: SGHVS, FNYEAQ. Losses at the gene ends were 0 bases for V and 0 bases for J; bases not matched to a gene: 15. This CDR3 is 21 amino acids long.

The chain joins TRBV5-6 to TRBJ2-5; unclear D gene. The CDR3 runs 13 residues. Between the trimmed V and J ends, which lost 0 bases and 4 bases, there was a span of 7 bases. Germline V gene sequence: CDR1 SGHDT, CDR2 YYEEEE. CDR3 nucleotide sequence: TGTGCCAGCAGCTTGGAACTGTTAGAGACCCAGTACTTC. Its translation is CASSLELLETQYF.

The chain links TRBV27 to TRBJ2-7; possibly TRBD1 or TRBD2 for D (5 bases each). V lost 6 bases and J lost 4, with 22 bases in between. Germline CDR1 is MNHEY and CDR2 is SMNVEV (reference sequence). The CDR3 loop spans 16 amino acids. The CDR3 DNA reads TGTGCCAGCAGGTTAAGTAGGGGCCCGGGGAAGTACGAGCAGTACTTC. This translates into CASRLSRGPGKYEQYF.

This clonotype was counted a few times. The chain carries TRBV11-3 and TRBJ2-1, with D unresolved. Germline V gives CDR1 SGHNT, CDR2 YENEEA. With 3 bases removed from V and 5 bases from J, the gap between germline ends came to 11 bases. The length of the CDR3 is 14 residues. CDR3 region: CASSFAGRNNEQFF. The DNA for the CDR3 is TGTGCCAGCAGCTTTGCCGGACGGAACAATGAGCAGTTCTTC. The whole variable domain, remainder taken from reference TRBV11-3 and TRBJ2-1, is EAGVVQSPRYKIIEKKQPVAFWCNPISGHNTLYWYLQNLGQGPELLIRYENEEAVDDSQLPKDRFSAERLKGVDSTLKIQPAELGDSAVYLCASSFAGRNNEQFFGPGTRLTVL.

This chain uses TRBV5-5 with TRBJ2-2; tentatively, D is TRBD2 (5 bases). This CDR3 spans 16 amino acids. From germline, CDR1 is SGHKS and CDR2 YYEKEE (reference sequence). V was clipped by 6 bases and J by 4 bases, with 19 bases between them. CDR3 in amino acids: CASTVPQRTSTGELFF. For the CDR3, the DNA is TGTGCCAGCACCGTACCCCAGCGGACCTCCACCGGGGAGCTGTTTTTT.

This sequence joins TRBV2 and TRBJ1-2; D is unclear. CDR3 length: 21 residues. The germline CDR1 and CDR2 sequences are SNHLY and FYNNEI. Between the trimmed V and J ends, which lost 3 bases and 1 base, there was a span of 30 bases. CDR3 nucleotides: TGTGCCAGCAGTGACGAGTCTTCCCAAGGGCCGAGGATGGGGTTTAACTATGGCTACACCTTC. Protein: CASSDESSQGPRMGFNYGYTF.

The V call is TRBV28, the J call TRBJ1-5; TRBD1 matches 7 bases. V lost 2 bases, J lost 6 bases, and 13 bases stayed unmatched. Per germline, CDR1 MDHEN and CDR2 SYDVKM. The CDR3 has 17 residues. The CDR3 here is CASSLRGLTGIVQPQHF. CDR3 nucleotides: TGTGCCAGCAGTTTAAGGGGTCTGACAGGGATTGTTCAGCCCCAGCATTTT.

The chain joins TRBV20-1 to TRBJ2-7; 8 bases align to TRBD2. The CDR3 runs to 15 residues. V shed 3 bases, J shed 6 bases, and the junction held 13 bases outside the gene matches. Germline CDR1 DFQATT, CDR2 SNEGSKA (reference sequence). The chain's CDR3 is CSASPVRSGSTEQYF. Written as DNA, the CDR3 is TGCAGTGCTAGCCCCGTTAGGAGCGGGAGTACCGAGCAGTACTTC.